The sample holds many counts of the clone carrying this T cell receptor beta chain. The antigen is undetermined. These data originate in a study of T cell repertoires in cytomegalovirus infection. Study context: Indicated by public TCR beta signatures were CMV infection and matching HLA type.

The germline V gene encodes CDR1 DFQATT and CDR2 SNEGSKA (reference sequence). Trimming at V came to 5 bases and at J to 4 bases, leaving 3 bases not matched to a gene. The CDR3 has 13 residues. The study, taken as a whole, reports: Ex vivo responses were dominated by HLA-C-restricted CMV-specific TCR beta clonotypes. CMV carriers having the relevant HLA were flagged by cumulative public TCR beta family frequency.

MiXCR, run by TCRdb on the reads, gives a single entry per CDR3 protein. Of some 300,000 distinct CDR3 sequences listed, roughly a tenth are singletons. J is TRBJ2-1 and V is TRBV20-1, with 9 bases matching TRBD1. Input material: PBMCs. This receptor was obtained from a human donor in good health (CMV status not recorded). Some clones in this sample may be carry-over from other donors' samples. CDR3 bases: TGCAGTGCTCGGGGACAGGGTTACAATGAGCAGTTCTTC. It yields the protein CSARGQGYNEQFF.